A single T cell receptor (beta chain) is shown here with its context. The antigen is undetermined. PCR primers comprised 60 Vbeta and 13 Jbeta primers. Sequencing was performed with immunoSEQ multiplex PCR; in TCRdb, only in-frame clones are kept and a portion is missing. The sample carries 200,000 to 300,000 clones, roughly 86% recorded once. This CDR3 has 16 residues. Looked up from germline, CDR1 is MNHEY and CDR2 is SVGAGI. V was trimmed by 0 bases and J by 8 bases, leaving 16 bases between them. The entry originates in a study of cytomegalovirus exposure and HLA in healthy donors. Overall study: The early release's HLA-typed donors yielded some 85 million unique TCRs.

Study-level findings and limits: Likely technical artifact: a cluster of highly shared sequence variants.

The receptor was isolated from a woman aged 40 to 55 in good health and CMV-seropositive. The rearrangement uses TRBV6-5 and TRBJ2-2; D may be TRBD1 (5 bases). Sequences were obtained from PBMCs. CDR3 in amino acids: CASSYSRQPPGGELFF. The CDR3 DNA is TGTGCCAGCAGTTACTCAAGACAGCCACCCGGAGGGGAGCTGTTTTTT.